This T cell receptor beta chain appears in the sequencing data of a study of shared clonotypes between healthy human individuals. In this sample, this clone turned up once. Measured with immunoSEQ multiplex PCR; TCRdb has only the in-frame clones, and not every one. The sample carries fewer than 200,000 clones, approximately 61% recorded once. The germline gives CDR1 SEHNR, CDR2 FQNEAQ (reference sequence). This CDR3 comprises 14 residues. V was shortened by 5 bases and J by 1 base, with 6 bases between the two germline ends. The sample was memory CD4+ T cells sorted from blood. Subset meaning: CD45RA-negative fraction. This clonotype was sampled from a man younger than 40 in good health. The chain links TRBV7-9 to TRBJ2-6; no definite D call. The CDR3 region has the DNA TGTGCCAGCAGCCAGACATCTGGGGCCAACGTCCTGACTTTC. This sequence encodes CASSQTSGANVLTF.